This TCR beta chain was captured by sequencing in a study of early T cells in non-severe SARS-CoV-2 infection. Each CDR3 protein is one row after TCRdb ran MiXCR on the 5' RACE reads. The sample holds 25,000 to 35,000 distinct CDR3 sequences; under 5.5% are singletons and the top ten take 4.5% to 7%. Trimming removed 0 bases from V and 2 bases from J; junction bases left unmatched: 2. This CDR3 region has 16 residues. Per germline, CDR1 LGHDT and CDR2 YNNKEL (reference sequence). The chain carries TRBV3-1 and TRBJ2-5; 11 bases agree with TRBD2. Sequencing was performed on whole blood, taken at baseline. The receptor was isolated from an adult who was a healthcare worker with PCR-confirmed SARS-CoV-2 infection or an uninfected control (not recorded which). The chain's CDR3 is CASSQDRLAGQETQYF. The CDR3 coding sequence is TGTGCCAGCAGCCAAGATAGACTAGCGGGACAAGAGACCCAGTACTTC.